This T cell receptor (beta chain) appears in the sequencing data of a study of CD8 T cells in ankylosing spondylitis. Study outcomes and limitations: Past research had described some motif variants in reactive arthritis synovial fluid and blood. Clones that were linked to disease were CD8+ and were relatively rare in peripheral blood. The study looked at matched synovial fluid samples from ankylosing spondylitis patients. Disease-linked clones were reported to be significantly enriched there. Typical of ankylosing spondylitis blood, it appeared, was a TCR beta motif of eight highly homologous variants.

TCRdb re-called the 5' RACE reads through MiXCR, storing one row per CDR3 protein. The profile shows approximately 30,000 distinct CDR3 sequences, roughly 6.8% of them singletons. This clonotype was found many times. The antigen remains undetermined. The specimen sequenced was blood, either unsorted or a sorted T cell fraction (not recorded which). The TCR sequence derives from a male donor with ankylosing spondylitis or in good health (not recorded which).

The CDR3 is CASRQTGVYEQYF. The DNA for the CDR3 is TGTGCCAGCAGACAGACGGGGGTCTACGAGCAGTACTTC. The chain combines TRBV6-1 with TRBJ2-7; a possible D gene is TRBD2 (6 bases). Germline CDR1 reads MNHNS; CDR2 reads SASEGT. Trimming took off 6 bases at V and 3 bases at J, with 12 bases between the two ends. CDR3 size: 13 residues.